The present T cell receptor beta chain was sequenced within a study of CD8 T cells in ankylosing spondylitis. Study-level findings and limits: There was a TCR beta motif, made of several highly homologous variants, that appeared characteristic of ankylosing spondylitis blood. As reported, disease-linked clones showed significant enrichment in matched ankylosing spondylitis synovial fluid. Earlier authors reported some of these motif variants in reactive arthritis synovial fluid and blood. Those disease-linked clones were CD8+; they were also relatively rare in peripheral blood.

The CDR3 runs to 14 residues. The V gene's germline CDR1 is MNHEY and CDR2 SMNVEV (reference sequence). Between the trimmed V and J ends, which lost 8 bases and 8 bases, there was a span of 21 bases. The table lists this clonotype with many counts. Its antigen remains unidentified. TCRdb used MiXCR to reprocess the 5' RACE reads, holding one entry per CDR3 protein. The sample includes about 160,000 distinct CDR3 sequences, roughly 10% seen only once; the top ten take over 12%. The clonotype was recovered from a female donor with ankylosing spondylitis or in good health (not recorded which). The sequencing sample was made of blood, either unsorted or a sorted T cell fraction (not recorded which). The chain recombines TRBV27 with TRBJ1-2, with a weak D call TRBD1 (6 bases). As DNA, the CDR3 is TGTGCCAGCGGGCCGACAGGTGGAAGCGGAGGCTACACCTTC. The encoded protein is CASGPTGGSGGYTF.